These 7 T cell receptor beta chains came from one sample sequenced in a study of Graves' ophthalmopathy and Graves' hyperthyroidism. Using RNA transcripts, the TCR beta CDR3 regions were amplified. HTBI-primed RT-PCR formed the first round, and a multiplex PCR formed the second. MiXCR, applied by TCRdb to the multiplex PCR reads, yields one record per CDR3 protein. The sample has about 620,000 distinct CDR3 sequences, 22% seen once. Sequencing used peripheral blood. The receptor set was obtained from a woman between 18 and 29 years old with stable Graves' hyperthyroidism. Some clones in this sample may be carry-over from other donors' samples.

Ten or more counts support this clonotype. The chain combines TRBV2 with TRBJ2-5; 7 bases are shared with TRBD2. CDR1 is SNHLY, CDR2 FYNNEI, per germline. V trimming: 10 bases; J trimming: 4 bases; junction bases outside the gene matches: 15. The CDR3 is 15 residues long. CDR3 coding DNA: TGTGCCATCCCAGATGGCGGGAGAGGGGCAGAGACCCAGTACTTC. It codes for CAIPDGGRGAETQYF. The variable domain in full, with the rest retrieved from reference TRBV2 and TRBJ2-5, is EPEVTQTPSHQVTQMGQEVILRCVPISNHLYFYWYRQILGQKVEFLVSFYNNEISEKSEIFDDQFSVERPDGSNFTLKIRSTKLEDSAMYFCAIPDGGRGAETQYFGPGTRLLVL.

V usage is TRBV28 and J usage is TRBJ2-7; D is unclear. V was clipped by 7 bases and J by 2 bases, with 12 bases between them. Germline V gene sequence: CDR1 MDHEN, CDR2 SYDVKM. The CDR3 covers 13 residues. The CDR3 region is CASNGGLTYEQYF. The CDR3 DNA reads as TGTGCCAGCAACGGCGGTCTTACCTACGAGCAGTACTTC.

There are many counts of this clonotype. The J gene is TRBJ1-5, the V gene TRBV24-1; 9 bases match TRBD1. This CDR3 spans 15 amino acids. Looked up from germline, CDR1 is KGHDR and CDR2 is SFDVKD. V trimming: 3 bases; J trimming: 4 bases; junction bases outside the gene matches: 3. The CDR3 region has the DNA TGTGCCACCAGTGATACAGGGGGCGGGAATCAGCCCCAGCATTTT. The encoded protein is CATSDTGGGNQPQHF.

The chain combines TRBV27 with TRBJ2-7, with 8 bases that match TRBD1. The CDR3 has 13 amino acids. The germline CDR1 and CDR2 sequences are MNHEY and SMNVEV (reference sequence). V lost 6 bases to trimming and J lost 5 bases; unmatched junction nucleotides: 6. CDR3 sequence: CASRSQGANEQYF. DNA for the CDR3: TGTGCCAGCAGGAGTCAGGGGGCTAACGAGCAGTACTTC.

Note on this clonotype: This may be a read error: a much more frequent sequence differs by one nucleotide. The chain employs TRBV4-1 and TRBJ1-1; D perhaps matches TRBD1 (6 bases). This CDR3 contains 15 residues. Germline CDR1 MGHRA, CDR2 YSYEKL. The DNA of the CDR3 is TGCGCCAGCAGCCACCTAATACAGGGTAACACTGATGCTTTCTTT. Residues: CASSHLIQGNTDAFF.

The table lists this clonotype with many counts. The J gene is TRBJ2-7, the V gene TRBV5-1; TRBD1 or TRBD2 may be the D gene (5 bases each). Trimming took 5 bases from V and 7 from J, leaving 13 bases between them. The germline V gene has CDR1 SGHRS and CDR2 YFSETQ. This CDR3 has 12 amino acids. The CDR3 spells CASRRDSGEQYF. The DNA for the CDR3 is TGCGCCAGCAGGCGTGACAGCGGAGAGCAGTACTTC. Together with reference TRBV5-1 and TRBJ2-7, the CDR3 gives the full variable domain: KAGVTQTPRYLIKTRGQQVTLSCSPISGHRSVSWYQQTPGQGLQFLFEYFSETQRNKGNFPGRFSGRQFSNSRSEMNVSTLELGDSALYLCASRRDSGEQYFGPGTRLTVT.

The chain recombines TRBV6-5 with TRBJ1-6; possibly TRBD1 for D (5 bases). Germline lookup yields CDR1 MNHEY and CDR2 SVGAGI. The V end was cut by 5 bases, the J end by 15 bases, with 17 bases between. The CDR3 loop spans 13 amino acids. The CDR3 sequence: CASSQQAGTILHF. DNA of the CDR3: TGTGCCAGCAGTCAGCAAGCCGGGACCATCCTCCACTTT.